One and the same sample provided the 5 T cell receptor beta chains below, sequenced in a study of blood T cell repertoires in COVID-19. Repertoires were generated with immunoSEQ multiplex PCR, while TCRdb's copy carries only in-frame clones and drops some. The data contain about 46,000 clones, about 80% of them singletons. Material: peripheral blood. The source of these receptors is a man in his 60s with acute or convalescent COVID-19.

V and J are TRBV7-8 and TRBJ1-2, with a weak D call TRBD1 (5 bases). This CDR3 spans 15 amino acids. Trimming shortened V by 4 bases and J by 10 bases, and 22 bases separated the two germline ends. Germline V gene sequence: CDR1 SGHVS, CDR2 FQNEAQ. CDR3 nucleotides: TGTGCCAGCAGCTCAAACCCGCGGGACCGCCACCACTACACCTTC. It is translated as CASSSNPRDRHHYTF. The full variable domain, with the rest looked up from reference TRBV7-8 and TRBJ1-2, is GAGVSQSPRYKVAKRGQDVALRCDPISGHVSLFWYQQALGQGPEFLTYFQNEAQLDKSGLPSDRFFAERPEGSVSTLKIQRTQQEDSAVYLCASSSNPRDRHHYTFGSGTRLTVV.

J is TRBJ2-7 and V is TRBV2; 10 positions match TRBD2. Unmatched junction bases numbered 2, after V lost 2 bases and J lost 1 base. The CDR3 is made up of 15 amino acids. Germline values: CDR1 SNHLY, CDR2 FYNNEI. The CDR3 here is CASSELAGASYEQYF. The CDR3 nucleotides read TGTGCCAGCAGTGAACTAGCGGGGGCTTCCTACGAGCAGTACTTC.

J is TRBJ1-1 and V is TRBV18; D perhaps matches TRBD1 (6 bases). V dropped 5 bases and J dropped 0 bases, with 16 bases sitting between them. CDR3 length: 16 residues. Germline CDR1 reads KGHSH; CDR2 reads LQKENI. The CDR3 loop reads CASSRSTGLMNTEAFF. DNA of the CDR3: TGTGCCAGCTCAAGGTCGACAGGCCTCATGAACACTGAAGCTTTCTTT. The variable domain in full, completed from reference TRBV18 and TRBJ1-1, reads NAGVMQNPRHLVRRRGQEARLRCSPMKGHSHVYWYRQLPEEGLKFMVYLQKENIIDESGMPKERFSAEFPKEGPSILRIQQVVRGDSAAYFCASSRSTGLMNTEAFFGQGTRLTVV.

The chain links TRBV25-1 to TRBJ2-7; 7 nucleotides line up with TRBD1. This CDR3 spans 11 amino acids. Germline CDR1 and CDR2: MGHDK and SYGVNS. V dropped 4 bases and J dropped 6; count of bases not matched to a gene: 0. CDR3 sequence (DNA): TGTGCCAGCAGTGCAGGGGGCGAGCAGTACTTC. This codes for CASSAGGEQYF.

The chain uses TRBV11-2 and TRBJ2-4; D may be TRBD2 (5 bases). CDR1 is SGHAT, CDR2 FQNNGV, per germline. The CDR3 contains 15 residues. The V end was cut by 5 bases, the J end by 2 bases, with 13 bases between. The CDR3 sequence is CASSPLRGPKNIQYF. CDR3 DNA: TGTGCCAGCAGCCCTTTACGGGGTCCCAAAAACATTCAGTACTTC. The full variable domain, completed using reference TRBV11-2 and TRBJ2-4, is EAGVAQSPRYKIIEKRQSVAFWCNPISGHATLYWYQQILGQGPKLLIQFQNNGVVDDSQLPKDRFSAERLKGVDSTLKIQPAKLEDSAVYLCASSPLRGPKNIQYFGAGTRLSVL.